This TCR beta chain is drawn from a study of Ad26.COV2.S vaccination and SARS-CoV-2 variants. This table comes from immunoSEQ multiplex PCR, and its TCRdb copy is limited to in-frame clones, with some not included. The repertoire includes roughly 100,000 clones, around 80% of them detected once, and 17% sits in the top ten. Trimming removed 5 bases from V and 6 bases from J, with 17 bases in between. Germline CDR1 MDHEN, CDR2 SYDVKM. The CDR3 loop spans 15 amino acids. A note on this clone: The target antigen is unknown.

Overall study results and limits: Across vaccine and placebo recipients, the breadth of non-spike TCRs was similar. Estimates derived from TCR breadth and depth analyses may have underestimated total T cell responses. Spike-specific TCR breadth was greater after Ad26.COV2.S than placebo. Post-vaccination breadth of spike-specific CD8+ and CD4+ T cell responses was reportedly substantial.

V and J are TRBV28 and TRBJ1-5; possibly TRBD1 for D (5 bases). The input for sequencing was peripheral blood, taken after recovery from COVID-19. The source of this sequence is a human donor who had recovered from COVID-19. CDR3 nucleotides: TGTGCCAGCAGTGAACCGCAGGGTAACGGTCAGCCCCAGCATTTT. It codes for CASSEPQGNGQPQHF. The whole variable domain, filled in from reference TRBV28 and TRBJ1-5, reads DVKVTQSSRYLVKRTGEKVFLECVQDMDHENMFWYRQDPGLGLRLIYFSYDVKMKEKGDIPEGYSVSREKKERFSLILESASTNQTSMYLCASSEPQGNGQPQHFGDGTRLSIL.